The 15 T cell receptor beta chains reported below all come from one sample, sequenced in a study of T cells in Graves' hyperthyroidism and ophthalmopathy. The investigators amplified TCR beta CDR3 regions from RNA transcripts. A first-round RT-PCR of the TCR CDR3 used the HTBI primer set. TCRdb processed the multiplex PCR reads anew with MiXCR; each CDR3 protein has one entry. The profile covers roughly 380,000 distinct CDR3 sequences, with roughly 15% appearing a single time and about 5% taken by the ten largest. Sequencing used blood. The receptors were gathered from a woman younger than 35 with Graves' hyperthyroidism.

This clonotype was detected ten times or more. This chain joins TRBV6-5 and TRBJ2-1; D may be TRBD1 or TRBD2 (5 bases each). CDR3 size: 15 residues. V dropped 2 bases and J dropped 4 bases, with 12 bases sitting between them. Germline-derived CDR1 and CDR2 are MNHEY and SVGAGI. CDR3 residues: CASSYGDQVYNEQFF. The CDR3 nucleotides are TGTGCCAGCAGTTACGGGGACCAGGTGTACAATGAGCAGTTCTTC.

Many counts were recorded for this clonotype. The CDR3 reads CASSLLWDTGELFF. The CDR3 DNA follows: TGTGCCAGCAGCTTGCTGTGGGACACCGGGGAGCTGTTTTTT. V usage is TRBV7-2 and J usage is TRBJ2-2; D is unresolved. Germline CDR1 and CDR2: SGHTA and FQGNSA. V lost 3 bases and J 3 bases, leaving 8 bases between the germline ends. This CDR3 is 14 amino acids long.

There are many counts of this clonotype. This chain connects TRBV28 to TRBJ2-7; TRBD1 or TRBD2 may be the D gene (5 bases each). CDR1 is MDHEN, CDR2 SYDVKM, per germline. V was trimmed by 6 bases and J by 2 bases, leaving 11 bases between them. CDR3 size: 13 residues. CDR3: CASSPGRTYEQYF. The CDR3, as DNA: TGTGCCAGCAGCCCGGGACGGACCTACGAGCAGTACTTC.

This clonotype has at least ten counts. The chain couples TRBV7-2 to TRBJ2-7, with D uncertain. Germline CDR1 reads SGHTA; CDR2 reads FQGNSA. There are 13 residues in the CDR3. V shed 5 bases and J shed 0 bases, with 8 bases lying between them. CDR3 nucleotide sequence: TGTGCCAGCAGCCGTCTGAACTCCTACGAGCAGTACTTC. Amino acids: CASSRLNSYEQYF.

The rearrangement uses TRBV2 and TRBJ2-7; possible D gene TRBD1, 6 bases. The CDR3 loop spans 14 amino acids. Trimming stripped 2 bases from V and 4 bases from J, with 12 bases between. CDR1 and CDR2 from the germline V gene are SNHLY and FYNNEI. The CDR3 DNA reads TGTGCCAGCAGTGAAAACGGCAGGGGATACGAGCAGTACTTC. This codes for CASSENGRGYEQYF.

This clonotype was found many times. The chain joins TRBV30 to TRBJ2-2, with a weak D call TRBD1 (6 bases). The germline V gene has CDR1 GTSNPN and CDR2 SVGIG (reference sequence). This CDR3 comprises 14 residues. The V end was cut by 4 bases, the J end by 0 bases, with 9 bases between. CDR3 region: CAWMKGANTGELFF. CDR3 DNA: TGTGCCTGGATGAAGGGGGCGAACACCGGGGAGCTGTTTTTT.

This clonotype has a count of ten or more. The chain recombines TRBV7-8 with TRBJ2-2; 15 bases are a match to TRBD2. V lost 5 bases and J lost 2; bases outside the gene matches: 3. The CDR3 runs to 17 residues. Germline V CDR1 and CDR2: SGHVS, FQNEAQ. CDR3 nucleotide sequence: TGTGCCAGCAGCCGGACTAGCGGGAGGGCCAACACCGGGGAGCTGTTTTTT. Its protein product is CASSRTSGRANTGELFF.

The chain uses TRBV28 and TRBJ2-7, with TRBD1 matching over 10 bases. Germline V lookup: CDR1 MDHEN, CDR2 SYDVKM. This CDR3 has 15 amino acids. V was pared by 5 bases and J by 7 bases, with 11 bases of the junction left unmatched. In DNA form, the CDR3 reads TGTGCCAGCAGTCCCCCGAGACAGGGGGCTAGGGAGCAGTACTTC. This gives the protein CASSPPRQGAREQYF. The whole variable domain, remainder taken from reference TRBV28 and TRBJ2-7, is DVKVTQSSRYLVKRTGEKVFLECVQDMDHENMFWYRQDPGLGLRLIYFSYDVKMKEKGDIPEGYSVSREKKERFSLILESASTNQTSMYLCASSPPRQGAREQYFGPGTRLTVT.

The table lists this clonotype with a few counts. The DNA of the CDR3 is TGTGCCAGCAGTTACCGGGACAGGGTTTTAGAGCAGTACTTC. Translating gives CASSYRDRVLEQYF. The chain recombines TRBV6-6 with TRBJ2-7; 9 bases fit TRBD1. Germline CDR1 is MNHNY and CDR2 is SVGAGI (reference sequence). The CDR3 covers 14 residues. Losses at the gene ends were 2 bases for V and 7 bases for J; bases not matched to a gene: 6.

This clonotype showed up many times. The CDR3 region has the DNA TGTGCCTGGCAGGGGGCAGACAATGAGCAGTTCTTC. Its translation: CAWQGADNEQFF. This sequence joins TRBV30 and TRBJ2-1, with 8 nucleotides matching TRBD1. The CDR3 contains 12 residues. Germline assignment: CDR1 GTSNPN and CDR2 SVGIG (reference sequence). The V gene end was trimmed by 5 bases and the J gene end by 5 bases; junction bases not matched to a gene: 2.

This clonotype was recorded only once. The CDR3 nucleotides are TGTGCCAGCAGTGACGGGACTAGCGGTACCTACGAGCAGTACTTC. Residues: CASSDGTSGTYEQYF. The chain recombines TRBV25-1 with TRBJ2-7, with TRBD2 matching over 11 bases. Germline CDR1 MGHDK, CDR2 SYGVNS. V lost 3 bases, J lost 2 bases, and 3 bases stayed unmatched. There are 15 residues in the CDR3.

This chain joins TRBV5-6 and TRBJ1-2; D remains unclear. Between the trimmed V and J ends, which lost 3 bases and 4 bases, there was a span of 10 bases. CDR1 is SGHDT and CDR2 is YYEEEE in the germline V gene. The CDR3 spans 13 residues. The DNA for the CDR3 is TGTGCCAGCAGCTACGGGGATCTCTATGGCTACACCTTC. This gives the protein CASSYGDLYGYTF.

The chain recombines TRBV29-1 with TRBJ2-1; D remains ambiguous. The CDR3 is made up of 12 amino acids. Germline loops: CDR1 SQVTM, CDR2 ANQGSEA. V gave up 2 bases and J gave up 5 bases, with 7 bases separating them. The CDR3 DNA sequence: TGCAGCGTTGAAAACGTGAACAATGAGCAGTTCTTC. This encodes CSVENVNNEQFF.

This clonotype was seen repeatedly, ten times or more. DNA of the CDR3: TGTGCCAGCAGCCGCGACACAAGAACAGATACGCAGTATTTT. Amino acid sequence: CASSRDTRTDTQYF. The rearrangement uses TRBV4-2 and TRBJ2-3, with D hard to call. The CDR3 has 14 residues. Germline V gene lookup returns CDR1 LGHNA and CDR2 YNFKEQ. V lost 4 bases and J 3 bases, leaving 11 bases between the germline ends.

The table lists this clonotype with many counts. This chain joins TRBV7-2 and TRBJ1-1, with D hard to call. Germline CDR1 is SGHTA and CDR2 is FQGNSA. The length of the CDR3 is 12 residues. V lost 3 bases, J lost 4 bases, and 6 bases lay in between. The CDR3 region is CASSLRSTEAFF. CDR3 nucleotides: TGTGCCAGCAGCTTGAGGAGCACTGAAGCTTTCTTT.